Listed below are T cell receptor beta chains from one sample, sequenced in a study of identical twins. TCRdb ran MiXCR on the 5' RACE reads and lists one entry per CDR3 protein. The sample has 550,000 to 700,000 distinct CDR3 sequences, approximately 10% seen once. The sample was also linked to a second study, of yellow fever vaccine responses in identical twins.

The sequencing sample was made of PBMCs. The receptors shown here come from a woman between 18 and 29 years old in good health. CDR3s include the opening cysteine and the closing phenylalanine or tryptophan. A D gene is named only where the DNA matches it firmly. For some rows the clone size is stated as once, few or many, or as a class when expanded; others skip it.

clone_size	v_call	d_call	j_call	cdr3_nt	cdr3_aa
few	TRBV7-9	-	TRBJ2-7	TGTGCCAGCAGCTTAGCGATTTCCTACGAGCAGTACTTC	CASSLAISYEQYF
few	TRBV2	-	TRBJ2-5	TGTGCCAGCAGTGTGGGGGGCCAAGAGACCCAGTACTTC	CASSVGGQETQYF
-	TRBV20-1	-	TRBJ2-3	TGCAGTGCTAGAGCGGGTTTCCGCACAGATACGCAGTATTTT	CSARAGFRTDTQYF
few	TRBV9	-	TRBJ2-3	TGTGCCAGCAGCGCCGGGGCTAGCACAGATACGCAGTATTTT	CASSAGASTDTQYF
-	TRBV5-1	TRBD2	TRBJ2-1	TGCGCCAGCAGCTTGGCCACCTTAGCGGGAAGGAATGAGCAGTTCTTC	CASSLATLAGRNEQFF
-	TRBV3-1	-	TRBJ1-2	TGTGCCAGCAGCCAATTGCGCGGTCCCTATGGCTACACCTTC	CASSQLRGPYGYTF
few	TRBV28	-	TRBJ2-1	TGTGCCAGCAGTTTTTGGCAGGGGAAGTCCTACAATGAGCAGTTCTTC	CASSFWQGKSYNEQFF
many	TRBV28	-	TRBJ2-6	TGTGCCAGCAGTTTATCCGGGATAAAAAAACTCTCTGGGGCCAACGTCCTGACTTTC	CASSLSGIKKLSGANVLTF
few	TRBV3-1	TRBD2	TRBJ2-3	TGTGCCAGCAGCCGGTCGGGACTAGCGGGACCAGATACGCAGTATTTT	CASSRSGLAGPDTQYF
-	TRBV5-1	-	TRBJ2-7	TGCGCCAGCAGCTTGGTGGGCAGCACCTACGAGCAGTACTTC	CASSLVGSTYEQYF
-	TRBV27	-	TRBJ2-1	TGTGCCAGCAGGACTCTAGTGGGCTACAATGAGCAGTTCTTC	CASRTLVGYNEQFF
many	TRBV3-1	TRBD1	TRBJ1-5	TGTGCCAGCAGCCAAGGTGTGACAGGGGTTAGCAATCAGCCCCAGCATTTT	CASSQGVTGVSNQPQHF
many	TRBV11-2	TRBD1	TRBJ2-1	TGTGCCAGCAGCGCCCTCCGGGACAGCCATATCAATGAGCAGTTCTTC	CASSALRDSHINEQFF
few	TRBV28	TRBD1	TRBJ2-5	TGTGCCAGCAGTTTACTTCCGGGACAGGGGGAGACCCAGTACTTC	CASSLLPGQGETQYF
-	TRBV7-3	TRBD2	TRBJ2-1	TGTGCCAGCAGCGCTCACCCTCCGGGACTAGCAGACAATGAGCAGTTCTTC	CASSAHPPGLADNEQFF
many	TRBV3-1	TRBD1	TRBJ1-2	TGTGCCAGCAGCGCCCGGACAGGCGTTGGCTATGGCTACACCTTC	CASSARTGVGYGYTF
many	TRBV7-8	TRBD2	TRBJ2-1	TGTGCCAGCAGCATGACTAGCGGTTCCTACAATGAGCAGTTCTTC	CASSMTSGSYNEQFF
few	TRBV29-1	-	TRBJ2-5	TGCAGCGTTGCGTCGTGGGAAGGGGAGACCCAGTACTTC	CSVASWEGETQYF
many	TRBV29-1	TRBD1	TRBJ2-7	TGCAGCGTGGACAGGGGGCCCTACGAGCAGTACTTC	CSVDRGPYEQYF
few	TRBV3-1	-	TRBJ2-7	TGTGCCAGCAGCCCAATTCTGACAGAGACCTACGAGCAGTACTTC	CASSPILTETYEQYF
-	TRBV6-2/TRBV6-3	TRBD2	TRBJ2-1	TGTGCCAGCAGCCCCGAGGGTAGCGGGAGGGCCGGATCCTACAATGAGCAGTTCTTC	CASSPEGSGRAGSYNEQFF
-	TRBV5-1	-	TRBJ2-1	TGCGCCAGCAGCTTGAAAAATCCCTACAATGAGCAGTTCTTC	CASSLKNPYNEQFF
-	TRBV4-1	TRBD1	TRBJ1-2	TGCGCCAGCAGCCCAGCGATCGGGACAGGGCCCTATGGCTACACCTTC	CASSPAIGTGPYGYTF
many	TRBV7-6	-	TRBJ2-7	TGTGCCAGCAGCTCCTTAGGCGGTGGTATTCCCTACGAGCAGTACTTC	CASSSLGGGIPYEQYF
few	TRBV11-2	-	TRBJ2-3	TGTGCCAGCAGCCATCCCAGGGTAAGGGCACAAGATACGCAGTATTTT	CASSHPRVRAQDTQYF
many	TRBV20-1	-	TRBJ2-7	TGCAGTGCTAGAGCTGAGACCTACGAGCAGTACTTC	CSARAETYEQYF
few	TRBV7-2	TRBD1	TRBJ2-3	TGTGCCAGCAGCCTAGTAATAGGGCAGGGGGCGACAGATACGCAGTATTTT	CASSLVIGQGATDTQYF
few	TRBV3-1	TRBD1	TRBJ1-5	TGTGCCAGCAGCCGTTCGACAGGGGGGAGCAATCAGCCCCAGCATTTT	CASSRSTGGSNQPQHF
many	TRBV4-3	-	TRBJ1-4	TGCGCCAGCAGCCAAGATCTCACGGGGGAAAAACTGTTTTTT	CASSQDLTGEKLFF
once	TRBV27	-	TRBJ2-1	TGTGCCAGTCGCAACAGGGTAAACTTACATAGCGTTTACAATGAGCAGTTCTTC	CASRNRVNLHSVYNEQFF
few	TRBV4-2	TRBD2	TRBJ2-6	TGTGCCAGCAGCCAAGACTTGCGGGGGGGACGCTCTGGGGCCAACGTCCTGACTTTC	CASSQDLRGGRSGANVLTF
many	TRBV27	-	TRBJ1-1	TGTGCCAGCAGTTTAGGCCCTAAAACTGAAGCTTTCTTT	CASSLGPKTEAFF
few	TRBV20-1	-	TRBJ2-3	TGCAGTGCTAGAGATCCTCGGGGGGATACGCAGTATTTT	CSARDPRGDTQYF
-	TRBV14	-	TRBJ2-3	TGTGCCAGCAGCCCTGGGGGGACCGGGACCTATCTGGGAAGTACGCAGTATTTT	CASSPGGTGTYLGSTQYF
many	TRBV12-3/TRBV12-4	-	TRBJ2-3	TGTGCCAGCAGTTTAGTAGGGGTTACGCAGTATTTT	CASSLVGVTQYF
many	TRBV9	-	TRBJ2-3	TGTGCCAGCAGCGTAGGGGTGGAGACAGATACGCAGTATTTT	CASSVGVETDTQYF
many	TRBV5-1	-	TRBJ1-2	TGCGCCAGCAGCTTGGATCCGAGAAACTATGGCTACACCTTC	CASSLDPRNYGYTF
-	TRBV6-2/TRBV6-3	TRBD1	TRBJ2-7	TGTGCCAGCACCGAGGGGACAGGCTTCTACGAGCAGTACTTC	CASTEGTGFYEQYF
-	TRBV5-6	-	TRBJ2-5	TGTGCCAGCAGCTCTACACGCAAACAAGAGACCCAGTACTTC	CASSSTRKQETQYF
few	TRBV28	TRBD2	TRBJ2-7	TGTGCCAGCAGTTTATGGAGAAGCGGGGGGGTATCCGAGCAGTACTTC	CASSLWRSGGVSEQYF
-	TRBV7-9	-	TRBJ2-2	TGTGCCAGCCCTCGGACATCGAACACCGGGGAGCTGTTTTTT	CASPRTSNTGELFF
-	TRBV7-9	-	TRBJ2-1	TGTGCCAGCAGCCAACCGGGACATAACTACAATGAGCAGTTCTTC	CASSQPGHNYNEQFF
many	TRBV6-1	-	TRBJ2-3	TGTGCCAGCAGTGAAGAGTGGGGGGAGTATTTT	CASSEEWGEYF
-	TRBV6-6	-	TRBJ2-7	TGTGCCAGCAGAATACAGGGCGGCGAGCAGTACTTC	CASRIQGGEQYF
-	TRBV21-1	-	TRBJ2-6	TGTGCCAGCAGCAAATCCCAGCGGTCGTCCTCTGGGGCCAACGTCCTGACTTTC	CASSKSQRSSSGANVLTF
-	TRBV27	-	TRBJ2-2	TGTGCCAGCAGTCGGACTACTTGGGGAACCGGGGAGCTGTTTTTT	CASSRTTWGTGELFF
many	TRBV7-9	-	TRBJ2-7	TGTGCCAGCAGCTCACGTTACTCGAACGAGCAGTACTTC	CASSSRYSNEQYF
-	TRBV5-6	-	TRBJ2-7	TGTGCCAGCAGCTTGGCCCGCGGCGGGGTAGGTTACGAGCAGTACTTC	CASSLARGGVGYEQYF
-	TRBV7-2	-	TRBJ2-7	TGTGCCAGCAGCTTAGCGTTCGGGCACGAGCAGTACTTC	CASSLAFGHEQYF
few	TRBV3-1	TRBD2	TRBJ2-3	TGTGCCAGCAGCCAAGTGTCCGGGGGGGGGCCTCGTGATACGCAGTATTTT	CASSQVSGGGPRDTQYF
-	TRBV14	TRBD2	TRBJ2-1	TGTGCCAGCAGCCCGGGACTAGCGGGGGGCAATGGCTACAATGAGCAGTTCTTC	CASSPGLAGGNGYNEQFF
few	TRBV29-1	-	TRBJ2-5	TGCAGCGTTGAAAAAGGGGTGCCAGGGCGAGAGACCCAGTACTTC	CSVEKGVPGRETQYF
-	TRBV5-1	-	TRBJ1-2	TGCGCCAGCAGCTTACGGGACAAGGATGGCTACACCTTC	CASSLRDKDGYTF
many	TRBV5-1	-	TRBJ1-1	TGCGCCAGCAGCTTTCAGGGGAACACTGAAGCTTTCTTT	CASSFQGNTEAFF
many	TRBV7-2	-	TRBJ1-1	TGTGCCAGCAGCTTAAACAAGAACACTGAAGCTTTCTTT	CASSLNKNTEAFF
many	TRBV6-5	TRBD2	TRBJ2-2	TGTGCCAGCAGTTACCTTAGCGGGGCCAACACCGGGGAGCTGTTTTTT	CASSYLSGANTGELFF